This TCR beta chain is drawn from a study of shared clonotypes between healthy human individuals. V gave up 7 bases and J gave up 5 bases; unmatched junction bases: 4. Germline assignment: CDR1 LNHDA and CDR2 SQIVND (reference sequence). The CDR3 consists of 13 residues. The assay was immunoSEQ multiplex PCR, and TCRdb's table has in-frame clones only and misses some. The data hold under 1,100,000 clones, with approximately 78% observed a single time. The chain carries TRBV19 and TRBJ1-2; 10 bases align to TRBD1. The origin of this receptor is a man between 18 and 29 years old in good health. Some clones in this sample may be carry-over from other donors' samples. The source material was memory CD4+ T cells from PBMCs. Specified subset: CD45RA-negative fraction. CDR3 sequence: CASTPGQGYGYTF. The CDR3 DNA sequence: TGTGCCAGTACCCCGGGACAGGGGTATGGCTACACCTTC.